A selection of T cell receptor beta chains follows, all from one sample in a study of OX40 agonist ivuxolimab in advanced cancers. Profiling relied on immunoSEQ multiplex PCR, and the TCRdb table lists in-frame clones only, not all of them. The data contain some 120,000 clones, 85% to 95% of them singletons. Material: CD4+ or CD8+ T cells sorted from blood, obtained in a trial of the OX40 agonist ivuxolimab. These receptors all come from an adult with an advanced solid tumor such as melanoma, head and neck, liver or kidney cancer. The CDR3 runs from the conserved cysteine through the conserved F or W. D genes are given only for firm matches. Not every row has a clone size; where given, it reads once, few, many or a size class.

J,V,D,size,CDR3,DNA
TRBJ2-7,TRBV9,TRBD1,NA,CASSPRTGSTYEQYF,TGTGCCAGCAGCCCCCGGACAGGGTCCACCTACGAGCAGTACTTC
TRBJ1-1,TRBV7-9,TRBD1,NA,CASSQGGGQSNTEAFF,TGTGCCAGCAGCCAAGGTGGGGGACAGTCAAACACTGAAGCTTTCTTT
TRBJ2-7,TRBV9,TRBD2,NA,CASSVGTSGSYEQYF,TGTGCCAGCAGCGTCGGGACTAGCGGAAGTTACGAGCAGTACTTC
TRBJ1-1,TRBV28,NA,NA,CASSLARNTEAFF,TGTGCCAGCAGTTTAGCCAGGAACACTGAAGCTTTCTTT
TRBJ1-1,TRBV14,NA,NA,CASSQVSGWDTEAFF,TGTGCCAGCAGCCAAGTCTCGGGCTGGGACACTGAAGCTTTCTTT
TRBJ1-3,TRBV19,NA,NA,CASSDLIRSGNTIYF,TGTGCCAGTAGTGATCTGATAAGATCTGGAAACACCATATATTTT
TRBJ1-4,TRBV6-1,NA,NA,CASSELQGIGEKLFF,TGTGCCAGCAGTGAATTGCAGGGTATCGGGGAAAAACTGTTTTTT
TRBJ1-1,TRBV7-6,NA,NA,CASSLQGNTEAFF,TGTGCCAGCAGCCTACAGGGGAACACTGAAGCTTTCTTT
TRBJ1-4,TRBV6-6,NA,NA,CASSGSPGYNEKLFF,TGTGCCAGCAGTGGCTCCCCGGGATATAATGAAAAACTGTTTTTT
TRBJ1-5,TRBV5-1,NA,NA,CASSYVGGNQPQHF,TGCGCCAGCAGTTATGTCGGAGGCAATCAGCCCCAGCATTTT
TRBJ1-4,TRBV6-6,NA,NA,CASRIYRLNEKLFF,TGTGCCAGCAGAATCTACAGGCTTAATGAAAAACTGTTTTTT
TRBJ2-2,TRBV7-7,TRBD2,NA,CASSPGTSGSSGELFF,TGTGCTAGCAGCCCAGGGACTAGCGGGAGTTCCGGGGAGCTGTTTTTT
TRBJ2-7,TRBV5-1,NA,once,CASSLPGAEEQYF,TGCGCCAGCAGCTTACCAGGGGCAGAGGAGCAGTACTTC
TRBJ2-5,TRBV27,NA,NA,CASSLGAVKTQYF,TGTGCCAGCAGTTTAGGGGCGGTGAAGACCCAGTACTTC
TRBJ1-5,TRBV28,NA,NA,CASSSVGGGGNQPQHF,TGTGCCAGCAGCTCGGTGGGGGGGGGCGGCAATCAGCCCCAGCATTTT
TRBJ2-1,TRBV6-4,NA,NA,CASGRTVRGEQFF,TGTGCCAGCGGGCGGACAGTCCGGGGTGAGCAGTTCTTC
TRBJ1-5,TRBV7-2,NA,NA,CASSGHRVNNQPQHF,TGTGCCAGCAGCGGACACAGGGTTAACAATCAGCCCCAGCATTTT
TRBJ2-7,TRBV6-6,NA,NA,CASSYRQGGYEQYF,TGTGCCAGCAGTTACCGGCAAGGCGGCTACGAGCAGTACTTC
TRBJ2-3,TRBV6-4,TRBD1,NA,CASSVGQETDTQYF,TGTGCCAGCAGTGTGGGACAGGAGACAGATACGCAGTATTTT
TRBJ2-3,TRBV4-1,TRBD2,NA,CASSQERLADPTDTQYF,TGCGCCAGCAGCCAGGAAAGACTAGCGGACCCCACAGATACGCAGTATTTT
TRBJ1-2,TRBV10-3,TRBD1,few,CAISAGTGPGYGYTF,TGTGCCATCAGCGCCGGGACAGGACCTGGATATGGCTACACCTTC
TRBJ1-1,TRBV30,NA,NA,CAWSRYPNTEAFF,TGTGCCTGGAGTAGATATCCAAACACTGAAGCTTTCTTT
TRBJ2-5,TRBV7-9,TRBD1,NA,CASSRGQGNQETQYF,TGTGCCAGCAGCCGTGGACAGGGTAATCAAGAGACCCAGTACTTC
TRBJ1-2,TRBV19,NA,NA,CATSDTNYGYTF,TGTGCCACCTCGGACACTAACTATGGCTACACCTTC
TRBJ1-5,TRBV10-3,NA,NA,CAISLDGGNQPQHF,TGTGCCATCAGTCTTGACGGGGGCAATCAGCCCCAGCATTTT
TRBJ2-6,TRBV6-5,NA,NA,CASSPPLPGANVLTF,TGTGCCAGCAGTCCTCCCCTGCCTGGGGCCAACGTCCTGACTTTC
TRBJ1-2,TRBV5-6,NA,NA,CASSPPDRPYGYTF,TGTGCCAGCAGCCCACCGGACAGACCCTATGGCTACACCTTC
TRBJ1-1,TRBV18,TRBD1,NA,CASSQRQGADTEAFF,TGTGCCAGCTCACAAAGACAGGGGGCTGACACTGAAGCTTTCTTT
TRBJ2-1,TRBV14,TRBD2,NA,CASSRSAGGYNEQFF,TGTGCCAGCAGCCGCTCTGCGGGAGGGTACAATGAGCAGTTCTTC
TRBJ2-2,TRBV2,NA,NA,CASSEYLGAGELFF,TGTGCCAGCAGTGAATACTTAGGGGCCGGGGAGCTGTTTTTT
TRBJ2-7,TRBV7-9,NA,NA,CASSLEGSGFEQYF,TGTGCCAGCAGCTTAGAGGGGTCAGGGTTCGAGCAGTACTTC
TRBJ2-4,TRBV4-1,NA,once,CASSQPLGIGKNIQYF,TGCGCCAGCAGCCAGCCCTTAGGTATTGGCAAAAACATTCAGTACTTC
TRBJ1-5,TRBV28,TRBD1,NA,CASSLEGQGSRQPQHF,TGTGCCAGCAGTTTGGAGGGACAGGGCTCTCGACAGCCCCAGCATTTT
TRBJ2-5,TRBV28,NA,NA,CASSLGNGQETQYF,TGTGCCAGCAGTTTAGGGAACGGGCAAGAGACCCAGTACTTC
TRBJ2-3,TRBV28,NA,NA,CASSPGTTDTQYF,TGTGCCAGCAGTCCCGGCACCACAGATACGCAGTATTTT
TRBJ1-5,TRBV18,NA,NA,CASSPSGSDQPQHF,TGTGCCAGCTCACCTTCAGGGAGCGATCAGCCCCAGCATTTT
TRBJ2-2,TRBV7-9,NA,NA,CAPLRTNTGELFF,TGTGCCCCCCTTCGGACGAACACCGGGGAGCTGTTTTTT
TRBJ1-3,TRBV6-5,NA,NA,CASSYSNQISGNTIYF,TGTGCCAGCAGTTACTCGAATCAGATCTCTGGAAACACCATATATTTT
TRBJ2-1,TRBV18,NA,NA,CASSPGLPGNEQFF,TGTGCCAGCTCACCGGGACTGCCGGGCAATGAGCAGTTCTTC
TRBJ2-7,TRBV19,TRBD1,NA,CASSSRTGGSYEQYF,TGTGCCAGTAGTAGTAGGACAGGGGGGTCCTACGAGCAGTACTTC
TRBJ2-1,TRBV18,NA,NA,CASSPDRNYNEQFF,TGTGCCAGCTCTCCGGACAGAAACTACAATGAGCAGTTCTTC